A single sample gave rise to the 17 T cell receptor beta chains below, sequenced in a study of control samples from healthy donors and cancer patients. TCRdb's copy holds only in-frame clones and misses some; the assay was immunoSEQ multiplex PCR. Among tens of thousands of clones listed, around four fifths were seen once. The specimen was blood. All receptors derive from a man aged 25 to 45 in good health.

The rearrangement joins TRBV7-9 to TRBJ1-1, with 7 bases that match TRBD1. Germline CDR1 is SEHNR and CDR2 is FQNEAQ (reference sequence). The trim removed 2 bases at V and 3 bases at J, leaving 6 bases unmatched. This CDR3 region has 15 residues. This CDR3 reads CASSLLTQGDTEAFF. The DNA of the CDR3 is TGTGCCAGCAGCTTATTAACCCAGGGGGACACTGAAGCTTTCTTT.

V is TRBV24-1 and J is TRBJ1-5; 7 nucleotides align to TRBD1. Germline assignment: CDR1 KGHDR and CDR2 SFDVKD. V lost 8 bases to trimming and J lost 6 bases; unmatched junction nucleotides: 6. This CDR3 has 13 amino acids. DNA of the CDR3: TGTGCCACCAACGACAGGGTCGGTCAGCCCCAGCATTTT. Protein product: CATNDRVGQPQHF.

The gene calls are TRBV28 and TRBJ2-4; TRBD1 aligns across 8 bases. The CDR3 consists of 15 residues. The ends lost 5 bases at V and 4 bases at J; junction bases unmatched: 7. Germline CDR1 and CDR2: MDHEN and SYDVKM. The CDR3: CASSTQGAAKNIQYF. CDR3 nucleotide sequence: TGTGCCAGCAGTACTCAGGGGGCTGCTAAAAACATTCAGTACTTC. Looking up the rest from reference TRBV28 and TRBJ2-4 gives the full variable domain: DVKVTQSSRYLVKRTGEKVFLECVQDMDHENMFWYRQDPGLGLRLIYFSYDVKMKEKGDIPEGYSVSREKKERFSLILESASTNQTSMYLCASSTQGAAKNIQYFGAGTRLSVL.

The chain uses TRBV10-1 and TRBJ1-2, with 10 bases lining up with TRBD1. The CDR3 has 15 amino acids. Germline CDR1 reads WNHNN; CDR2 reads SYGVQD (reference sequence). V was pared by 3 bases and J by 2 bases, with 3 bases of the junction left unmatched. The CDR3 DNA reads TGCGCCAGCAGTGAAGAGGACAGGGGGAACTATGGCTACACCTTC. Encoded protein: CASSEEDRGNYGYTF.

In its sample, this clone is medium-sized. The gene calls are TRBV6-5 and TRBJ1-1; D is undetermined. The germline V gene encodes CDR1 MNHEY and CDR2 SVGAGI. V dropped 7 bases and J dropped 1 base, with 16 bases sitting between them. The CDR3 spans 15 residues. Written as DNA, the CDR3 is TGTGCCAGCATCGTTCGCAGTATACGGAACACTGAAGCTTTCTTT. Its protein product is CASIVRSIRNTEAFF.

V and J are TRBV5-1 and TRBJ2-5; 10 nucleotides line up with TRBD2. The trim removed 0 bases at V and 2 bases at J, leaving 7 bases unmatched. The CDR3 has 17 amino acids. Germline assignment: CDR1 SGHRS and CDR2 YFSETQ. DNA for the CDR3: TGCGCCAGCAGCTTGGGGGGTACTAGCGGGGATCAAGAGACCCAGTACTTC. It specifies CASSLGGTSGDQETQYF.

The V gene is TRBV7-2, the J gene TRBJ2-7; D is perhaps TRBD2 (5 bases). This CDR3 region has 12 residues. V was clipped by 5 bases and J by 5 bases, with 10 bases between them. The germline CDR1 and CDR2 sequences are SGHTA and FQGNSA. DNA of the CDR3: TGTGCCAGCAGCGAGGGAACAGACGAGCAGTACTTC. Residues: CASSEGTDEQYF.

The V and J genes are TRBV12-3 or TRBV12-4 and TRBJ1-1, with D hard to call. This CDR3 has 13 amino acids. Trimming shortened V by 0 bases and J by 4 bases, and 6 bases separated the two germline ends. CDR3: CASSLAAGTEAFF. The CDR3, as DNA: TGTGCCAGCAGTTTAGCCGCGGGCACTGAAGCTTTCTTT.

CDR3 DNA sequence: TGTGCCAGCAGCAGGTGGCAGGCAGGATATTATGGCTACACCTTC. Protein: CASSRWQAGYYGYTF. The V and J genes are TRBV7-2 and TRBJ1-2; D is unclear. With 5 bases removed from V and 5 bases from J, the gap between germline ends came to 18 bases. From germline, CDR1 is SGHTA and CDR2 FQGNSA. The CDR3 has 15 amino acids.

The V call is TRBV19, the J call TRBJ1-1; 8 nucleotides align to TRBD1. Unmatched junction bases numbered 4, after V lost 4 bases and J lost 0 bases. The CDR3 loop spans 15 amino acids. Germline-derived CDR1 and CDR2 are LNHDA and SQIVND (reference sequence). CDR3 loop: CASSSSGGMNTEAFF. The DNA for the CDR3 is TGTGCCAGTAGTAGTTCAGGGGGCATGAACACTGAAGCTTTCTTT.

This clone was observed a single time. V is TRBV5-5 and J is TRBJ2-2; D is possibly TRBD2 (6 bases). V lost 0 bases to trimming and J lost 3 bases, with 21 bases between them. The CDR3 runs to 19 residues. Per the germline V gene, CDR1 is SGHKS and CDR2 is YYEKEE (reference sequence). The CDR3 sequence: CASSLVVMGGFQDTGELFF. The DNA of the CDR3 is TGTGCCAGCAGCTTGGTTGTTATGGGGGGATTCCAGGACACCGGGGAGCTGTTTTTT.

The chain employs TRBV6-1 and TRBJ1-5; 8 bases agree with TRBD1. From germline, CDR1 is MNHNS and CDR2 SASEGT. V was clipped by 2 bases and J by 0 bases; unmatched bases: 9. The CDR3 consists of 18 residues. The CDR3 sequence: CASSERAGGGYSNQPQHF. The CDR3 nucleotides read TGTGCCAGCAGTGAACGGGCAGGGGGCGGATATAGCAATCAGCCCCAGCATTTT.

The V call is TRBV19, the J call TRBJ1-3, with D unclear. Germline CDR1 and CDR2: LNHDA and SQIVND (reference sequence). The CDR3 is 13 residues long. The V end lost 10 bases, the J end lost 0 bases, and 10 bases lay between the germline ends. The CDR3 DNA reads TGTGCCACCGGGCCGCCCTCTGGAAACACCATATATTTT. It is translated as CATGPPSGNTIYF. The full variable domain, its missing parts supplied by reference TRBV19 and TRBJ1-3, is DGGITQSPKYLFRKEGQNVTLSCEQNLNHDAMYWYRQDPGQGLRLIYYSQIVNDFQKGDIAEGYSVSREKKESFPLTVTSAQKNPTAFYLCATGPPSGNTIYFGEGSWLTVV.

The chain couples TRBV6-6 to TRBJ1-6, with D hard to call. In germline, CDR1 is MNHNY, CDR2 SVGAGI (reference sequence). This CDR3 contains 14 residues. V lost 5 bases and J 5 bases, leaving 10 bases between the germline ends. CDR3 DNA: TGTGCCAGCAGTCCACACACAGATAATTCACCCCTCCACTTT. Residues: CASSPHTDNSPLHF.

This chain joins TRBV29-1 and TRBJ1-5, with 9 nucleotides matching TRBD1. This CDR3 has 13 amino acids. Per germline, CDR1 SQVTM and CDR2 ANQGSEA. Trimming took 4 bases from V and 4 from J; bases not matched to a gene: 2. In DNA, the CDR3 is TGCAGCGTTGCGGGACAGGGTAATCAGCCCCAGCATTTT. Protein: CSVAGQGNQPQHF.

This chain links TRBV29-1 with TRBJ1-2; D is undetermined. V was clipped by 2 bases and J by 2 bases, with 9 bases between them. Germline lookup yields CDR1 SQVTM and CDR2 ANQGSEA. The CDR3 length is 13 residues. CDR3 sequence: CSVEPDTNYGYTF. CDR3 nucleotide sequence: TGCAGCGTTGAACCAGACACGAACTATGGCTACACCTTC.

This rearrangement joins TRBV7-9 to TRBJ2-4; 11 nucleotides line up with TRBD1. V trimming: 5 bases; J trimming: 3 bases; junction bases outside the gene matches: 9. The CDR3 loop spans 17 amino acids. Germline V CDR1 and CDR2: SEHNR, FQNEAQ (reference sequence). The CDR3 reads CASSPRTGGQGKNIQYF. The CDR3 nucleotides are TGTGCCAGCAGCCCCCGGACAGGGGGCCAAGGCAAAAACATTCAGTACTTC. The full variable domain, in which reference TRBV7-9 and TRBJ2-4 provide the parts outside the CDR3, is DTGVSQNPRHKITKRGQNVTFRCDPISEHNRLYWYRQTLGQGPEFLTYFQNEAQLEKSRLLSDRFSAERPKGSFSTLEIQRTEQGDSAMYLCASSPRTGGQGKNIQYFGAGTRLSVL.